This TCR beta chain was captured by sequencing in a study of T cell responses to AZD1222 COVID-19 vaccine. General study findings and limits: Variant regions that are unmutated are reportedly the target of nearly half of spike-specific TCRs.

Per germline, CDR1 GTSNPN and CDR2 SVGIG (reference sequence). The CDR3 loop spans 13 amino acids. The V end was cut by 2 bases, the J end by 4 bases, with 11 bases between. Sequencing used immunoSEQ multiplex PCR; TCRdb keeps in-frame clones, though not all of them. The table has some 130,000 clones, about 92% seen once; the top ten hold around 3.2%. A word on this clone: Its antigen remains unknown.

This specimen consisted of peripheral blood, obtained on day 0 of AZD1222 vaccination. This rearrangement joins TRBV30 to TRBJ1-2, with a weak D call TRBD1 (5 bases). This receptor was obtained from an adult in good health. In nucleotides, the CDR3 is TGTGCCTGGAGTCCGGGGACTGGCTATGGCTACACCTTC. It translates to CAWSPGTGYGYTF.